The 10 T cell receptor beta chains below come from one sample, sequenced in a study of control samples from healthy donors and cancer patients. Clones were read by immunoSEQ multiplex PCR, and TCRdb kept only the in-frame ones, dropping some. This table holds under 200,000 clones, more than 85% found once. Material for sequencing was blood. The receptors originated from a woman in her twenties or thirties in good health.

This rearrangement joins TRBV19 to TRBJ1-1; TRBD1 might be the D (5 bases). The CDR3 runs to 13 residues. Trimming left V 6 bases short and J 1 base short, with 9 bases between. Germline CDR1 LNHDA, CDR2 SQIVND (reference sequence). The CDR3 nucleotides read TGTGCCAGTAGCTGGACACGGAACACTGAAGCTTTCTTT. Its protein product is CASSWTRNTEAFF. Filled out from reference TRBV19 and TRBJ1-1, the complete variable domain reads DGGITQSPKYLFRKEGQNVTLSCEQNLNHDAMYWYRQDPGQGLRLIYYSQIVNDFQKGDIAEGYSVSREKKESFPLTVTSAQKNPTAFYLCASSWTRNTEAFFGQGTRLTVV.

This clone was found once. V gene TRBV6-2 or TRBV6-3 combines with J gene TRBJ1-2, with a possible D match to TRBD1 (5 bases). CDR3 length equals 17 residues. V lost 5 bases and J lost 5, with 24 bases in between. The germline CDR1 and CDR2 sequences are MNHEY and SVGEGT. The CDR3: CASSRGPLDNLSYGYTF. The CDR3 nucleotides read TGTGCCAGCAGTCGGGGACCCCTGGACAACCTATCTTATGGCTACACCTTC.

This clone was recorded only once. The gene calls are TRBV6-2 or TRBV6-3 and TRBJ1-2, with 8 bases lining up with TRBD1. CDR1 is MNHEY and CDR2 is SVGEGT in the germline V gene. This CDR3 comprises 13 residues. The junction had 1 base not matched to a gene; V was cut back by 4 bases and J by 3 bases. CDR3 protein: CASSWGQDYGYTF. The CDR3 DNA follows: TGTGCCAGCAGTTGGGGACAGGACTATGGCTACACCTTC.

The V call is TRBV15, the J call TRBJ2-1; TRBD2 aligns across 12 bases. The junction had 2 bases not matched to a gene; V was cut back by 4 bases and J by 4 bases. Germline CDR1 is LNHNV and CDR2 is YYDKDF (reference sequence). This CDR3 comprises 15 residues. CDR3 sequence reads: CATSIGLAGYNEQFF. As DNA, the CDR3 is TGTGCCACCAGCATCGGACTAGCGGGATACAATGAGCAGTTCTTC.

The chain is built from TRBV7-9 and TRBJ1-5, with 7 bases matching TRBD1. The length of the CDR3 is 15 residues. V dropped 5 bases and J dropped 2; count of bases not matched to a gene: 6. The germline V gene has CDR1 SEHNR and CDR2 FQNEAQ (reference sequence). The CDR3 DNA sequence: TGTGCCAGCAGCCCCACAGGGGACGGCAATCAGCCCCAGCATTTT. Translation: CASSPTGDGNQPQHF.

The chain has TRBV28 and TRBJ2-7; TRBD2 agrees at 11 bases. Germline V lookup: CDR1 MDHEN, CDR2 SYDVKM. The CDR3 contains 14 residues. V lost 2 bases, J lost 7 bases, and 4 bases stayed unmatched. The CDR3 is CASSLQLAGVEQYF. In DNA form, the CDR3 reads TGTGCCAGCAGTTTACAACTAGCGGGAGTTGAGCAGTACTTC.

In DNA form, the CDR3 reads TGTGCCTGGAGTTTGGACAGTGACTATGGCTACACCTTC. It specifies CAWSLDSDYGYTF. This sequence joins TRBV30 and TRBJ1-2, with D possibly being TRBD1 (6 bases). Germline V gives CDR1 GTSNPN, CDR2 SVGIG (reference sequence). V was pared by 2 bases and J by 3 bases, with 10 bases between. This CDR3 region has 13 residues.

The J gene is TRBJ1-3, the V gene TRBV7-2; D not certain. V was trimmed by 5 bases and J by 8 bases, leaving 13 bases between them. CDR3 length: 13 residues. The V gene's germline CDR1 is SGHTA and CDR2 FQGNSA. The CDR3 spells CASSLLVRHTIYF. The CDR3 nucleotides read TGTGCCAGCAGCCTTCTAGTACGACACACCATATATTTT.

This clone showed up just a few times. The gene calls are TRBV28 and TRBJ1-1; a weak D match, TRBD1 (5 bases). Germline CDR1 MDHEN, CDR2 SYDVKM. V lost 7 bases to trimming and J lost 4 bases, with 16 bases between them. The length of the CDR3 is 14 residues. This CDR3 is CASIQSGRVTEAFF. The DNA of the CDR3 is TGTGCCAGCATCCAGTCAGGGCGCGTCACTGAAGCTTTCTTT.

This chain uses TRBV7-2 with TRBJ2-7, with D uncertain. The germline V gene encodes CDR1 SGHTA and CDR2 FQGNSA. Trimming pared 2 bases from V and 2 bases from J, leaving 7 bases between. The CDR3 spans 13 residues. CDR3 region: CASSLRLTYEQYF. CDR3 bases: TGTGCCAGCAGCTTAAGGCTAACCTACGAGCAGTACTTC.